This entry lists 10 T cell receptor beta chains sequenced from one sample in a study of PD-L1 blockade in urothelial cancer. The time point denotes: pretreatment peripheral blood. Sequenced by immunoSEQ multiplex PCR; TCRdb stores in-frame clones only, minus some. The sample holds some 44,000 clones, around 81% seen once. Sequencing used PBMCs, obtained around atezolizumab (anti-PD-L1) treatment. These receptors all stem from a man aged 60 to 69 with urothelial cancer.

This clone was observed a few times. Other DNA sequences in this sample translate to the same CDR3. The J gene is TRBJ2-3, the V gene TRBV19, with a possible D match to TRBD2 (5 bases). The CDR3 is 12 residues long. V was pared by 1 base and J by 6 bases, with 5 bases between. From germline, CDR1 is LNHDA and CDR2 SQIVND (reference sequence). CDR3 DNA sequence: TGTGCCAGTAGTATAGGGAGGGATACGCAGTATTTT. This gives the protein CASSIGRDTQYF.

The chain is built from TRBV6-4 and TRBJ2-5; a weak D match, TRBD2 (6 bases). This CDR3 has 16 residues. CDR1 is MRHNA, CDR2 SNTAGT, per germline. With 0 bases removed from V and 3 bases from J, the gap between germline ends came to 14 bases. The CDR3 bases are TGTGCCAGCAGTGACTCGGTGGGGGGTAGGGAAGAGACCCAGTACTTC. It yields the protein CASSDSVGGREETQYF.

The chain is built from TRBV5-4 and TRBJ1-6, with TRBD1 as a possible D gene (6 bases). CDR1 and CDR2 from the germline V gene are SGHNT and YYREEE (reference sequence). There are 15 residues in the CDR3. The ends were cut back, 0 bases at V and 10 bases at J, with 14 bases in the middle. CDR3: CASSLVEGGKSPLHF. CDR3 DNA sequence: TGTGCCAGCAGCTTGGTCGAAGGGGGTAAATCACCCCTCCACTTT.

This clone has just one count. The chain combines TRBV5-1 with TRBJ2-5; D is unclear. Trimming cost V 4 bases and J 9 bases, with 13 bases left between them. Germline-derived CDR1 and CDR2 are SGHRS and YFSETQ. The CDR3 is 12 amino acids. CDR3 region: CASSLGKQSQYF. The DNA of the CDR3 is TGCGCCAGCAGCCTGGGCAAACAGTCCCAGTACTTC.

The table lists this clone with a few counts. The rearrangement joins TRBV2 to TRBJ2-7, with 9 bases identical to TRBD1. V was pared by 6 bases and J by 4 bases, with 7 bases of the junction left unmatched. From germline, CDR1 is SNHLY and CDR2 FYNNEI. The CDR3 has 14 residues. CDR3 sequence: CASSTGTGRYEQYF. The CDR3 DNA sequence: TGTGCCAGCAGCACCGGGACAGGGAGATACGAGCAGTACTTC.

This sequence joins TRBV10-3 and TRBJ2-5; no clear D gene. The V gene lost 7 bases and the J gene lost 5 bases, with 14 bases spanning the gap. This CDR3 contains 13 residues. The germline gives CDR1 ENHRY, CDR2 SYGVKD. In nucleotides, the CDR3 is TGTGCCATCAACGCGGTCGTCTGGGAGACCCAGTACTTC. It is translated as CAINAVVWETQYF.

This clone appeared once. The chain combines TRBV5-1 with TRBJ1-5, with D possibly matching TRBD1 (5 bases). This CDR3 is 14 amino acids long. V lost 3 bases, J lost 6 bases, and 13 bases lay in between. Per the germline V gene, CDR1 is SGHRS and CDR2 is YFSETQ. The CDR3 DNA reads TGCGCCAGCAGCTCGGGGGTCTCGGGTCAGCCCCAGCATTTT. It yields the protein CASSSGVSGQPQHF.

The rearrangement uses TRBV7-2 and TRBJ1-1; no clear D. CDR3 size: 12 residues. The germline V and J ends were trimmed by 3 bases and 8 bases, with 10 bases remaining between them. Germline V gene data show CDR1 as SGHTA and CDR2 as FQGNSA. The DNA of the CDR3 is TGTGCCAGCAGCTTCGGTAGCCGAGAAGCTTTCTTT. Translating it yields CASSFGSREAFF.

The chain uses TRBV14 and TRBJ1-4; no firm D call. CDR3 length: 15 residues. Trimming took 3 bases from V and 8 from J, leaving 16 bases between them. Germline V CDR1 and CDR2: SGHDN, FVKESK. This chain's CDR3 is CASSQGIYSVEKLFF. CDR3 sequence (DNA): TGTGCCAGCAGCCAGGGCATCTACTCGGTGGAAAAACTGTTTTTT.

The J gene is TRBJ1-5, the V gene TRBV2; TRBD1 aligns across 7 bases. Germline CDR1 SNHLY, CDR2 FYNNEI. The CDR3 is 14 residues long. Germline trimming cut 3 bases from V and 7 bases from J; bases unmatched to any gene: 6. CDR3 region: CASSDGNRGQPQHF. The DNA for the CDR3 is TGTGCCAGCAGTGACGGGAACAGGGGCCAGCCCCAGCATTTT.